This record concerns one T cell receptor (beta chain) sequence. Its specificity is not known. This sample was taken from a study of shared clonotypes between healthy human individuals. Study-wide results and limits: Generally, estimated richness proved larger in naive subsets than it did in memory subsets.

Trimming took off 6 bases at V and 14 bases at J, with 16 bases between the two ends. CDR3 size: 11 residues. Germline loops: CDR1 DFQATT, CDR2 SNEGSKA (reference sequence). Data came from immunoSEQ multiplex PCR; TCRdb stores just in-frame clones and leaves some out. Of 550,000 to 700,000 clones listed, roughly 73% are singletons. CD4+ cells underwent separation, giving CD45RA+ naive and CD45RA-negative memory subsets. The sequenced sample consisted of memory CD4+ T cells sorted from blood. Specified subset: CD45RA-negative fraction. The sequence derives from a woman aged 25 to 45 in good health. The chain recombines TRBV20-1 with TRBJ1-4; no definite D call. The CDR3 nucleotides are TGCAGTGCCATGATGGAGGGAGTGCTGTTTTTT. Translated: CSAMMEGVLFF.